This TCR beta chain was sequenced for a study of cytomegalovirus exposure and HLA in healthy donors. With 60 Vbeta and 13 Jbeta primers, the PCR was carried out. Sequencing used immunoSEQ multiplex PCR; TCRdb keeps in-frame clones, though not all of them. In total, the table holds about 130,000 clones. Trimming left V 6 bases short and J 5 bases short, with 13 bases between. This CDR3 has 14 amino acids. The germline gives CDR1 LNHNV, CDR2 YYDKDF (reference sequence). The chain has TRBV15 and TRBJ2-2; tentatively, D is TRBD2 (5 bases). The source is a middle-aged woman in good health and CMV-seropositive. What was sequenced was PBMCs. The CDR3 DNA sequence: TGTGCCACCAGGGTGAGGGCTTCGACCGGGGAGCTGTTTTTT. Translated, it gives CATRVRASTGELFF.